This T cell receptor (beta chain) was identified in a study of OX40 agonist ivuxolimab in advanced cancers. For the study at large: Hepatocellular carcinoma, melanoma, renal cell or head and neck cancer was diagnosed in the dose-escalation patients.

Some clones are missing from TCRdb's copy, which holds only in-frame ones; the method was immunoSEQ multiplex PCR. The table lists 65,000 to 95,000 clones, 75% to 95% of them singletons. Comments on this clone: Its target is unknown.

Findings of the study overall: Expanded clones tended on average to be more numerous among CD8+ T cells than CD4+.

Germline values: CDR1 MNHEY, CDR2 SVGAGI. With 6 bases removed from V and 0 bases from J, the gap between germline ends came to 15 bases. The CDR3 is 15 amino acids. The chain employs TRBV6-5 and TRBJ2-7, with a tentative D call TRBD2 (6 bases). The input for sequencing was CD4+ or CD8+ T cells sorted from blood, taken in a trial of the OX40 agonist ivuxolimab. The source is an adult with an advanced solid tumor such as melanoma, head and neck, liver or kidney cancer. Here the CDR3 reads CASSPQPGGSYEQYF. CDR3 nucleotides: TGTGCCAGCAGCCCCCAGCCCGGGGGCTCCTACGAGCAGTACTTC.